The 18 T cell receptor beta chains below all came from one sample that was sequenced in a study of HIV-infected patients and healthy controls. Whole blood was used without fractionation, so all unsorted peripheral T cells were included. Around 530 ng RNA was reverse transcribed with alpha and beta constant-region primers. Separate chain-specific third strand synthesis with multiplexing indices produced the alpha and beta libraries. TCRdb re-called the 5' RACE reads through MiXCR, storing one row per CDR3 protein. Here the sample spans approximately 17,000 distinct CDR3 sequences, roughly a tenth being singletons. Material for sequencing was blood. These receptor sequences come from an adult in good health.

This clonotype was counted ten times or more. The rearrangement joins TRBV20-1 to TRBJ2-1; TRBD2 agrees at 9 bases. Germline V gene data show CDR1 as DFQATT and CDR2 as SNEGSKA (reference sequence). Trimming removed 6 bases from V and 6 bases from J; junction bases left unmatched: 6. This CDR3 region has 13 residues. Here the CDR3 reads CSAGLASRNEQFF. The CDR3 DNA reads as TGCAGTGCGGGACTAGCAAGCCGCAATGAGCAGTTCTTC.

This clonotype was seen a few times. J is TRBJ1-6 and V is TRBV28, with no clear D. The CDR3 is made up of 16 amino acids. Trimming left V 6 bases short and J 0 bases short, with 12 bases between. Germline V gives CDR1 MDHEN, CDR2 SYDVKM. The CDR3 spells CASRITLSSYNSPLHF. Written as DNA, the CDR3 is TGTGCCAGCAGGATCACACTGAGCTCCTATAATTCACCCCTCCACTTT.

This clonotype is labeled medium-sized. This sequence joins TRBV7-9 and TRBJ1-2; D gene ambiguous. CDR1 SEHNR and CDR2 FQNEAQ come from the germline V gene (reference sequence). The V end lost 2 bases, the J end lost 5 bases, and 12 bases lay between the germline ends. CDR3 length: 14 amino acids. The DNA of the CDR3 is TGTGCCAGCAGCTTATTAGAACAGCGGTATGGCTACACCTTC. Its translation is CASSLLEQRYGYTF. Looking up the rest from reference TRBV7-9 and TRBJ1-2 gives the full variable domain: DTGVSQNPRHKITKRGQNVTFRCDPISEHNRLYWYRQTLGQGPEFLTYFQNEAQLEKSRLLSDRFSAERPKGSFSTLEIQRTEQGDSAMYLCASSLLEQRYGYTFGSGTRLTVV.

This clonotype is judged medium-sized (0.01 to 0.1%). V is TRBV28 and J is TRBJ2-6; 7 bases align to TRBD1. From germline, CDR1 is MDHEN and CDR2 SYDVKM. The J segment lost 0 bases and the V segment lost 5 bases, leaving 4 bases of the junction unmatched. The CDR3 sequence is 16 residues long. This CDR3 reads CASSPGQPSGANVLTF. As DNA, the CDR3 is TGTGCCAGCAGTCCGGGACAGCCCTCTGGGGCCAACGTCCTGACTTTC.

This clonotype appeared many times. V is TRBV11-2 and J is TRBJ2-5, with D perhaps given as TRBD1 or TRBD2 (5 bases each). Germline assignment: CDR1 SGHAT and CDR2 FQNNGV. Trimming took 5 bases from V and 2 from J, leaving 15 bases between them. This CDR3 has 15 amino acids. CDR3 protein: CASSPEVGVQETQYF. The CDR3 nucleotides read TGTGCCAGCAGCCCCGAAGTGGGGGTACAAGAGACCCAGTACTTC.

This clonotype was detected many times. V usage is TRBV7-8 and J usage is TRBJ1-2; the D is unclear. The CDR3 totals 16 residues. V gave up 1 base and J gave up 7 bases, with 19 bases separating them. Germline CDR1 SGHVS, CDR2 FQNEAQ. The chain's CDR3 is CASSLVVGLPLGGYTF. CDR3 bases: TGTGCCAGCAGCTTAGTGGTGGGTCTCCCCCTGGGTGGCTACACCTTC.

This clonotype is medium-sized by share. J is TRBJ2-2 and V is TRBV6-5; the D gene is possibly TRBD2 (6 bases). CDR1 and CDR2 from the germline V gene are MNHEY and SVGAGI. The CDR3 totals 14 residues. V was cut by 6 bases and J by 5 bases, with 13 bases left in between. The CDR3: CASSHEAGTGELFF. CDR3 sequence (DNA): TGTGCCAGCAGCCACGAGGCGGGAACCGGGGAGCTGTTTTTT.

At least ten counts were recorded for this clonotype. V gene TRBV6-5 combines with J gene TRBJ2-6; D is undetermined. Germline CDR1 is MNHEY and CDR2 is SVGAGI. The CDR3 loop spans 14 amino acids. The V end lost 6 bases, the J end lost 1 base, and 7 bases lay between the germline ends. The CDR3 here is CASRVGSGANVLTF. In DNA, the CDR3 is TGTGCCAGCAGGGTCGGGTCTGGGGCCAACGTCCTGACTTTC.

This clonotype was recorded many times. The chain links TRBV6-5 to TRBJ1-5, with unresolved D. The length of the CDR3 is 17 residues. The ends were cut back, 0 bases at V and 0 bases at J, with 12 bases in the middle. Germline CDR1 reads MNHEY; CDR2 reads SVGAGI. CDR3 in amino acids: CASSYSKATASNQPQHF. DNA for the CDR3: TGTGCCAGCAGTTACTCGAAGGCAACCGCTAGCAATCAGCCCCAGCATTTT.

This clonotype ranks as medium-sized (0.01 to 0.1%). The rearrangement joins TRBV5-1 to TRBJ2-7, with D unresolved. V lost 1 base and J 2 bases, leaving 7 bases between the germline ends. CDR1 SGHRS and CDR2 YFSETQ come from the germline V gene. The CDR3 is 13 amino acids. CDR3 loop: CASSLNGPYEQYF. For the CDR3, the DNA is TGCGCCAGCAGCTTGAATGGTCCCTACGAGCAGTACTTC.

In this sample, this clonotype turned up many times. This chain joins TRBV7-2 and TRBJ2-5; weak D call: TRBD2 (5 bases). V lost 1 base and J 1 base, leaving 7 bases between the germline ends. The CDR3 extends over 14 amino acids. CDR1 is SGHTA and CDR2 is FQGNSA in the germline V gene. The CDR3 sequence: CASSLGGPQETQYF. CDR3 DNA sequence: TGTGCCAGCAGCTTAGGAGGGCCCCAAGAGACCCAGTACTTC. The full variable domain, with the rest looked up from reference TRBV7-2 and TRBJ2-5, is GAGVSQSPSNKVTEKGKDVELRCDPISGHTALYWYRQSLGQGLEFLIYFQGNSAPDKSGLPSDRFSAERTGGSVSTLTIQRTQQEDSAVYLCASSLGGPQETQYFGPGTRLLVL.

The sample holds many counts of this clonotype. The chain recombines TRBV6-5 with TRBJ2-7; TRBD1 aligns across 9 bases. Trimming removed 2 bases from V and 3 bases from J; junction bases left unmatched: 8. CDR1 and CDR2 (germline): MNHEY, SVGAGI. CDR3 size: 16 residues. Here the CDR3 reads CASSYRTGDPLYEQYV. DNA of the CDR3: TGTGCCAGCAGTTACAGGACAGGGGACCCCCTCTACGAGCAGTACGTC.

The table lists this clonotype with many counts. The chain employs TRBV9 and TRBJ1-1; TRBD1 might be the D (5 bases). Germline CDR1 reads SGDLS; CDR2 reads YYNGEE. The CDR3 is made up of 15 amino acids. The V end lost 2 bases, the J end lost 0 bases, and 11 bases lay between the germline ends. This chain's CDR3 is CASSVVGGLNTEAFF. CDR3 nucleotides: TGTGCCAGCAGCGTGGTCGGGGGTCTGAACACTGAAGCTTTCTTT.

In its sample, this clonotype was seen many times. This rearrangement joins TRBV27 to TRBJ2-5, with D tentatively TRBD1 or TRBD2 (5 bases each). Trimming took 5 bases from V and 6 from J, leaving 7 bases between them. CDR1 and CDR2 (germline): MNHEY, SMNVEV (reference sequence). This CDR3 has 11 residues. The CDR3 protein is CASSQGQTQYF. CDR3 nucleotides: TGTGCCAGCAGTCAGGGACAGACCCAGTACTTC.

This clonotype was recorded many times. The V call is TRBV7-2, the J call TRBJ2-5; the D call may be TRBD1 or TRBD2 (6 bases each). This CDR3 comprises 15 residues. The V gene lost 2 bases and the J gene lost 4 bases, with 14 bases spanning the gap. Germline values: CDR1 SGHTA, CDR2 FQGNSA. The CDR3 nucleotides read TGTGCCAGCAGCTTATCGTCACAGGGAGGAGAGACCCAGTACTTC. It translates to CASSLSSQGGETQYF.

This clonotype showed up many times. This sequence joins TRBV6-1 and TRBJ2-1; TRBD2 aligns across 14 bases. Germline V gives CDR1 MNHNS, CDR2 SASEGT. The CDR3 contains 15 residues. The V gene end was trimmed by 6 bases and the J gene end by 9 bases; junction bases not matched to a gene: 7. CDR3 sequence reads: CASRKGLAGAIEQFF. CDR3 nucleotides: TGTGCCAGCAGAAAGGGACTAGCGGGAGCAATTGAGCAGTTCTTC.

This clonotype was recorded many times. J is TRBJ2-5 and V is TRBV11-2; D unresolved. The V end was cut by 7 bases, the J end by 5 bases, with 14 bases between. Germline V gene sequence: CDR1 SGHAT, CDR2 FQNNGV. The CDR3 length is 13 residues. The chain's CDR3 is CASTPWVGETQYF. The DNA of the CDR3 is TGTGCCAGCACCCCCTGGGTGGGGGAGACCCAGTACTTC.

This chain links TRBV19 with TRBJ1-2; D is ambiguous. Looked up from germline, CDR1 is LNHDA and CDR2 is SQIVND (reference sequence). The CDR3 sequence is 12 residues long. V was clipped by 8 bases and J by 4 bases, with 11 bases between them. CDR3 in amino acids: CASSETGYGYTF. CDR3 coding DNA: TGTGCCAGTTCTGAGACGGGCTATGGCTACACCTTC.